Sequencing of this TCR beta chain was carried out in a study of brain T cells in children with intractable seizures. General study findings and limits: HCMV serostatus was not known, and viral specificity came from CDR3 similarity only. Absence of clones before surgery may stem from lower sequencing depth.

Sequenced by immunoSEQ multiplex PCR; TCRdb stores in-frame clones only, minus some. The sample lists fewer than 150,000 clones; roughly 92% were seen once. The junction had 9 bases not matched to a gene; V was cut back by 2 bases and J by 7 bases. The CDR3 extends over 15 amino acids. Germline CDR1 and CDR2: MDHEN and SYDVKM. Sequencing was limited to surgery cases with top T cell transcript signatures in brain tissue. This clone was seen only a few times. Its target is unknown. The sample was peripheral blood, taken at surgery. This clonotype was obtained from a boy under three years old with hemimegalencephaly and intractable seizures. V is TRBV28 and J is TRBJ1-2, with TRBD1 matching 8 bases. CDR3 coding DNA: TGTGCCAGCAGTTTACCGGCAGGGGGCCTTGGTGGCTACACCTTC. Encoded protein: CASSLPAGGLGGYTF.